This TCR beta chain was observed in a study of response to subunit inactivated influenza vaccine. CDR3 length: 15 amino acids. V lost 0 bases to trimming and J lost 8 bases, with 16 bases between them. This clonotype was detected a few times. From the RT-PCR reads, TCRdb called clonotypes with MiXCR, one entry per CDR3 protein. The sample has roughly 700,000 distinct CDR3 sequences, about 14% seen once. The chain links TRBV12-3 or TRBV12-4 to TRBJ1-2; tentatively, D is TRBD1 (5 bases). This receptor was identified in a man aged 50-60 years who received an inactivated influenza vaccine. This specimen was PBMCs from blood, taken around two weeks before vaccination. The CDR3 DNA follows: TGTGCCAGCAGTTTAGCGCTGGGGGAAGCGTGGGGCTACACCTTC. Its protein is CASSLALGEAWGYTF.